Shown below are 24 T cell receptor beta chains from a single sample sequenced in a study of T cell responses to AZD1222 COVID-19 vaccine. Generated by immunoSEQ multiplex PCR, the TCRdb table keeps only in-frame clones and is missing some. The sample contains roughly 120,000 clones, approximately 85% of which appear only once. Sequences were derived from peripheral blood, sampled on day 0 of AZD1222 vaccination. All receptors derive from an adult in good health.

This chain uses TRBV12-5 with TRBJ1-2, with D possibly TRBD1 on 5 matching bases. CDR3 size: 16 residues. V lost 0 bases and J lost 2, with 13 bases in between. CDR1 and CDR2 from the germline V gene are LGHNT and FRNRAP. The CDR3 sequence: CASGLVLGQGNYGYTF. The CDR3 DNA follows: TGTGCTAGTGGTTTGGTCTTGGGGCAGGGCAACTATGGCTACACCTTC.

The chain combines TRBV4-1 with TRBJ1-5; perhaps TRBD1 as D (5 bases). V lost 4 bases, J lost 1 base, and 20 bases lay in between. This CDR3 spans 18 amino acids. Germline CDR1 is MGHRA and CDR2 is YSYEKL. CDR3 nucleotide sequence: TGCGCCAGCAGCCGGACCCCGGGGGAGGGAAGGAGCAATCAGCCCCAGCATTTT. Translated, it gives CASSRTPGEGRSNQPQHF.

The chain is built from TRBV11-3 and TRBJ1-2; TRBD1 is a possible D gene (6 bases). Per the germline V gene, CDR1 is SGHNT and CDR2 is YENEEA. The CDR3 has 14 amino acids. V was shortened by 5 bases and J by 3 bases, with 13 bases between the two germline ends. CDR3 bases: TGTGCCAGCAGCCTAAGGGACATTGACTATGGCTACACCTTC. The encoded protein is CASSLRDIDYGYTF.

The chain is built from TRBV3-1 (or the pseudogene TRBV3-2) and TRBJ2-7; a weak D match, TRBD2 (6 bases). V was clipped by 4 bases and J by 5 bases, with 15 bases between them. The CDR3 sequence is 14 residues long. The germline gives CDR1 LGHDT, CDR2 YNNKEL (reference sequence). In nucleotides, the CDR3 is TGTGCCAGCAGCCTAACTCGACTAGTCGACGAGCAGTACTTC. Residues: CASSLTRLVDEQYF.

The rearrangement uses TRBV29-1 and TRBJ1-4, with 7 bases aligning to TRBD1. CDR3 length: 13 residues. Germline-derived CDR1 and CDR2 are SQVTM and ANQGSEA. V lost 6 bases, J lost 1 base, and 2 bases stayed unmatched. Here the CDR3 DNA reads TGCAGCGTAAGGACAGGAACTAATGAAAAACTGTTTTTT. Its translation is CSVRTGTNEKLFF.

The DNA of the CDR3 is TGTGCCAGTAGTATTGGGGGGAATCCGAATGAGCAGTTCTTC. Protein product: CASSIGGNPNEQFF. J is TRBJ2-1 and V is TRBV19; D may be TRBD2 (6 bases). Germline V lookup: CDR1 LNHDA, CDR2 SQIVND (reference sequence). This CDR3 has 14 residues. The V gene lost 3 bases and the J gene lost 7 bases, with 13 bases spanning the gap.

V is TRBV29-1 and J is TRBJ2-7, with 7 bases aligning to TRBD2. V trimming: 4 bases; J trimming: 5 bases; junction bases outside the gene matches: 8. The CDR3 has 13 residues. The germline V gene has CDR1 SQVTM and CDR2 ANQGSEA. This chain's CDR3 is CSVGRTSLDEQYF. As DNA, the CDR3 is TGCAGCGTTGGTCGGACTAGTCTCGACGAGCAGTACTTC.

The rearrangement joins TRBV6-1 to TRBJ1-1; TRBD1 is a possible D gene (6 bases). Germline V gives CDR1 MNHNS, CDR2 SASEGT. The CDR3 is 14 residues long. Between the trimmed V and J ends, which lost 4 bases and 4 bases, there was a span of 13 bases. CDR3 in DNA: TGTGCCAGCAGTGTAGCCGGGACATTCACTGAAGCTTTCTTT. Residues: CASSVAGTFTEAFF.

The chain combines TRBV3-1 (or the pseudogene TRBV3-2) with TRBJ2-1; no clear D gene. V lost 0 bases and J lost 8, with 5 bases in between. The CDR3 consists of 12 residues. CDR1 and CDR2 from the germline V gene are LGHDT and YNNKEL (reference sequence). In DNA form, the CDR3 reads TGTGCCAGCAGCCAAGATAAAGATGAGCAGTTCTTC. It translates to CASSQDKDEQFF.

This clone was detected only once. This chain uses TRBV7-2 with TRBJ2-4; 9 bases line up with TRBD2. Germline-derived CDR1 and CDR2 are SGHTA and FQGNSA. V shed 10 bases and J 3 bases; nucleotides not matched to a gene: 10. The length of the CDR3 is 15 residues. CDR3 nucleotide sequence: TGTGCCACCTCTAGCGGGGAATTGGGCAAAAACATTCAGTACTTC. Residues: CATSSGELGKNIQYF.

The V and J genes are TRBV7-6 and TRBJ2-7, with 9 bases identical to TRBD2. CDR1 SGHVS and CDR2 FNYEAQ come from the germline V gene. After removal of 5 bases from V and 7 bases from J, the junction contained 18 bases not matched to a gene. The CDR3 covers 17 residues. CDR3 bases: TGTGCCAGCAGCCCACAAATTAGCGGGAGCCCTGCGGGGGAGCAGTACTTC. It specifies CASSPQISGSPAGEQYF.

The chain recombines TRBV27 with TRBJ2-3; no reliable D call. Germline CDR1 and CDR2: MNHEY and SMNVEV (reference sequence). This CDR3 comprises 16 residues. V was clipped by 1 base and J by 0 bases, with 11 bases between them. DNA for the CDR3: TGTGCCAGCAGTTTATTAGGTACAACTAGCACAGATACGCAGTATTTT. It codes for CASSLLGTTSTDTQYF.

J is TRBJ2-3 and V is TRBV2; D not certain. The germline V gene encodes CDR1 SNHLY and CDR2 FYNNEI. The CDR3 sequence is 13 residues long. V gave up 4 bases and J gave up 1 base, with 6 bases separating them. In nucleotides, the CDR3 is TGTGCCAGCAGTGTAGACCGCACAGATACGCAGTATTTT. Its translation is CASSVDRTDTQYF.

The genes are TRBV6-1 and TRBJ1-2; 8 nucleotides match TRBD1. V dropped 2 bases and J dropped 6; count of bases not matched to a gene: 2. The CDR3 sequence is 13 residues long. Germline CDR1 MNHNS, CDR2 SASEGT. This CDR3 reads CASSEQGAHGYTF. In nucleotides, the CDR3 is TGTGCCAGCAGTGAACAGGGGGCGCATGGCTACACCTTC.

This clone was counted at least ten times. The chain links TRBV9 to TRBJ1-1; D uncertain. Germline loops: CDR1 SGDLS, CDR2 YYNGEE. Deletions cut 1 base from V and 7 bases from J, with 11 bases between. This CDR3 is built from 13 residues. CDR3 sequence reads: CASSVTPALEAFF. The CDR3 region has the DNA TGTGCCAGCAGCGTAACCCCAGCCCTTGAAGCTTTCTTT.

This chain uses TRBV13 with TRBJ2-1, with a possible D match to TRBD2 (6 bases). The CDR3 loop spans 16 amino acids. Germline assignment: CDR1 PRHDT and CDR2 FYEKMQ (reference sequence). V lost 6 bases and J lost 4, with 19 bases in between. Here the CDR3 reads CASRGTQGVGYNEQFF. The CDR3 region has the DNA TGTGCCAGCAGGGGGACTCAGGGAGTCGGTTACAATGAGCAGTTCTTC. The full variable domain, completed using reference TRBV13 and TRBJ2-1, is AAGVIQSPRHLIKEKRETATLKCYPIPRHDTVYWYQQGPGQDPQFLISFYEKMQSDKGSIPDRFSAQQFSDYHSELNMSSLELGDSALYFCASRGTQGVGYNEQFFGPGTRLTVL.

This clone was found once. The chain employs TRBV5-1 and TRBJ2-1; 10 bases are a match to TRBD2. Trimming cost V 0 bases and J 5 bases; bases outside gene matches: 11. Germline values: CDR1 SGHRS, CDR2 YFSETQ. This CDR3 has 18 residues. CDR3 loop: CASSLGASGSTPHNEQFF. In DNA, the CDR3 is TGCGCCAGCAGCTTGGGGGCTAGCGGGAGTACCCCCCACAATGAGCAGTTCTTC.

CDR3 sequence (DNA): TGCGCCAGCAGCCAGGGTGCACCCTCTGGGGCCAACGTCCTGACTTTC. Its protein is CASSQGAPSGANVLTF. The V gene is TRBV5-1, the J gene TRBJ2-6; tentatively, D is TRBD1 (5 bases). CDR1 is SGHRS, CDR2 YFSETQ, per germline. V lost 4 bases and J lost 0, with 11 bases in between. There are 16 residues in the CDR3.

This chain connects TRBV7-9 to TRBJ1-1; TRBD1 agrees at 7 bases. CDR3 size: 16 residues. Germline loops: CDR1 SEHNR, CDR2 FQNEAQ (reference sequence). V trimming: 5 bases; J trimming: 0 bases; junction bases outside the gene matches: 9. The CDR3 region is CASSPDRSWMNTEAFF. The CDR3 DNA follows: TGTGCCAGCAGCCCGGACAGGTCCTGGATGAACACTGAAGCTTTCTTT.

J is TRBJ2-3 and V is TRBV3-1 (or the pseudogene TRBV3-2), with 10 bases aligning to TRBD2. Losses at the gene ends were 0 bases for V and 8 bases for J; bases not matched to a gene: 5. The CDR3 has 15 amino acids. Germline values: CDR1 LGHDT, CDR2 YNNKEL (reference sequence). The CDR3 sequence is CASSQDALAGATQYF. The DNA of the CDR3 is TGTGCCAGCAGCCAAGATGCCCTAGCGGGGGCTACGCAGTATTTT.

The rearrangement joins TRBV7-9 to TRBJ1-6; 8 positions match TRBD1. The CDR3 contains 15 residues. The V segment lost 1 base and the J segment 9 bases; nucleotides outside the gene matches: 5. Germline values: CDR1 SEHNR, CDR2 FQNEAQ (reference sequence). This CDR3 reads CASSLGRTGFSPLHF. Here the CDR3 DNA reads TGTGCCAGCAGCTTAGGTCGGACAGGGTTTTCACCCCTCCACTTT.

The V call is TRBV9, the J call TRBJ2-3; TRBD2 is a possible D gene (6 bases). The germline V and J ends were trimmed by 4 bases and 6 bases, with 15 bases remaining between them. CDR1 and CDR2 (germline): SGDLS, YYNGEE. This CDR3 has 14 amino acids. CDR3 protein: CASSPGLRGDTQYF. The DNA of the CDR3 is TGTGCCAGCAGCCCGGGACTCCGGGGGGATACGCAGTATTTT.

The V and J genes are TRBV27 and TRBJ2-3, with TRBD2 as a possible D gene (6 bases). CDR1 MNHEY and CDR2 SMNVEV come from the germline V gene (reference sequence). The CDR3 consists of 14 residues. Trimming stripped 11 bases from V and 0 bases from J, with 15 bases between. CDR3 region: CASHRGSSTDTQYF. CDR3 sequence (DNA): TGTGCCTCCCATCGGGGGAGTAGCACAGATACGCAGTATTTT.

The gene calls are TRBV29-1 and TRBJ1-1; the match to TRBD1 covers 7 bases. J lost 0 bases, V lost 4 bases, and 8 bases had no gene match. This CDR3 spans 15 amino acids. Germline CDR1 reads SQVTM; CDR2 reads ANQGSEA. The CDR3 here is CSVVTQGFVNTEAFF. The CDR3 bases are TGCAGCGTTGTGACACAGGGGTTCGTGAACACTGAAGCTTTCTTT.